The sequence of this T cell receptor (beta chain) was determined in a study of technical replicates of blood from several donors. The CDR3 has 13 amino acids. Germline CDR1 SNHLY, CDR2 FYNNEI. Unmatched junction bases numbered 4, after V lost 8 bases and J lost 3 bases. Produced via immunoSEQ multiplex PCR; TCRdb's table is partial and in-frame only. The sample records around 30,000 clones, 90% to 95% being singletons. The material sequenced was PBMCs. The origin of this receptor is a human donor in good health. Some clones in this sample may be carry-over from other donors' samples. The rearrangement links TRBV2 to TRBJ2-7; the match to TRBD1 covers 10 bases. The CDR3 nucleotides read TGTGCCAGCGGCAGGGACAGGGGCTACGAGCAGTACTTC. It specifies CASGRDRGYEQYF.